One TCR beta chain is described in this entry. What it binds is unknown. The data were taken from a study of beta chain features in type 1 diabetes. About the research overall: Healthy donors and patients showed comparable age, gender and cell yields. Study-wide results and limits: TCRB repertoires of naive, central memory and Treg cells appeared more similar among patients than among healthy donors. Within each of all four CD4+ subsets, Type 1 diabetes patients had TCRB CDR3s that were moderately but significantly shorter.

All of the isolated RNA was reverse transcribed, so expressed TCRB transcripts were sequenced. Some clones are missing from TCRdb's copy, which holds only in-frame ones; the method was immunoSEQ multiplex PCR. The table lists 160,000 or so clones, about 63% of them singletons. V was shortened by 3 bases and J by 5 bases, with 18 bases between the two germline ends. CDR1 is SEHNR and CDR2 is FQNEAQ in the germline V gene (reference sequence). The CDR3 has 16 residues. The receptor comes from a man aged 25 to 45 with type 1 diabetes. The V gene is TRBV7-9, the J gene TRBJ2-3, with TRBD1 as a possible D gene (5 bases). Sequencing was done on a sample of naive CD4+ T cells from blood. CDR3 protein: CASSFRQGQPLDTQYF. The DNA for the CDR3 is TGTGCCAGCAGCTTCCGGCAGGGCCAGCCCTTAGATACGCAGTATTTT.